Each of the 2 T cell receptor beta chains below was sequenced from the same sample in a study of Ad26.COV2.S vaccination and SARS-CoV-2 variants. Method: immunoSEQ multiplex PCR; TCRdb's copy keeps in-frame clones and lacks some. The data show around 300,000 clones, 88% seen once. The treatment is: 15 to 20 received Ad26.COV2.S at low or high dose, single or two shots; about five received placebo; per-sample allocation not given. The study sampled participants on day 63 after the first vaccine or placebo injection. The sample consisted of peripheral blood, taken in a trial of Ad26.COV2.S vaccine versus placebo. The receptors were gathered from a person aged 18-65 years who received the Ad26.COV2.S COVID-19 vaccine or a placebo.

This chain joins TRBV5-5 and TRBJ1-5; 9 nucleotides line up with TRBD1. The length of the CDR3 is 17 residues. Germline CDR1 SGHKS, CDR2 YYEKEE (reference sequence). V lost 0 bases, J lost 5 bases, and 9 bases stayed unmatched. CDR3 protein: CASSLALRDRDYQPQHF. CDR3 coding DNA: TGTGCCAGCAGCTTGGCCCTCCGGGACAGGGATTATCAGCCCCAGCATTTT.

The chain has TRBV19 and TRBJ1-4; TRBD1 matches 9 bases. The J segment lost 3 bases and the V segment lost 7 bases, leaving 3 bases of the junction unmatched. Looked up from germline, CDR1 is LNHDA and CDR2 is SQIVND (reference sequence). The length of the CDR3 is 14 residues. CDR3 nucleotides: TGTGCCAGTACCTGGACAGGGGCTAATGAAAAACTGTTTTTT. Translation gives CASTWTGANEKLFF.